Listed here are 31 T cell receptor beta chains from one sample, sequenced in a study of cytomegalovirus exposure and HLA in healthy donors. The PCR used 60 Vbeta and 13 Jbeta primers. Clones were read by immunoSEQ multiplex PCR, and TCRdb kept only the in-frame ones, dropping some. Of over 150,000 clones listed, more than 75% are singletons. Sequencing was carried out using PBMCs. The source is a woman aged 40 to 50 in good health and CMV-seropositive.

In its sample, this clone was seen once. The rearrangement uses TRBV5-3 and TRBJ1-1, with D possibly being TRBD1 (6 bases). TRBV5-3 is designated an ORF whose function remains uncertain. V was pared by 4 bases and J by 3 bases, with 16 bases between. The CDR3 length is 15 residues. The DNA for the CDR3 is TGTGCCAGAAGCCCCTGCGGGGGCAGGGACACTGAAGCTTTCTTT. Its protein product is CARSPCGGRDTEAFF.

This chain uses TRBV5-1 with TRBJ2-2; 10 nucleotides match TRBD2. J was trimmed by 3 bases and V by 2 bases; bases with no gene match: 4. This CDR3 is built from 16 residues. Per the germline V gene, CDR1 is SGHRS and CDR2 is YFSETQ. CDR3 in DNA: TGCGCCAGCAGCTTCTTGCTAGCGGGAGACACCGGGGAGCTGTTTTTT. Translation gives CASSFLLAGDTGELFF.

This clone was counted between two and nine times. The V call is TRBV19, the J call TRBJ2-5, with D perhaps TRBD1 (6 bases). The CDR3 loop spans 13 amino acids. Germline CDR1 and CDR2: LNHDA and SQIVND (reference sequence). V dropped 4 bases and J dropped 4 bases, with 10 bases sitting between them. The CDR3 loop is CASSKWGPETQYF. The CDR3 bases are TGTGCCAGTAGTAAATGGGGGCCAGAGACCCAGTACTTC.

The J gene is TRBJ2-1, the V gene TRBV7-3; TRBD2 agrees at 7 bases. Trimming at V came to 2 bases and at J to 3 bases, leaving 4 bases not matched to a gene. Germline V gene lookup returns CDR1 SGHTA and CDR2 FQGTGA. CDR3 length: 15 amino acids. The CDR3 DNA follows: TGTGCCAGCAGCTTAGCGGCTAGCGGCTACAATGAGCAGTTCTTC. As protein: CASSLAASGYNEQFF.

This rearrangement joins TRBV5-1 to TRBJ2-7; tentative D call: TRBD1 (5 bases). Trimming took off 5 bases at V and 2 bases at J, with 5 bases between the two ends. The germline CDR1 and CDR2 sequences are SGHRS and YFSETQ. The CDR3 is 11 amino acids. The CDR3 loop reads CASRGPYEQYF. The CDR3, as DNA: TGCGCCAGCAGGGGGCCCTACGAGCAGTACTTC.

The chain links TRBV28 to TRBJ1-2, with D perhaps matching TRBD1 (6 bases). V was clipped by 6 bases and J by 5 bases, with 19 bases between them. This CDR3 is 15 amino acids long. Germline lookup yields CDR1 MDHEN and CDR2 SYDVKM. The CDR3 here is CASRRRQGGGYGYTF. CDR3 DNA sequence: TGTGCCAGCAGGAGACGACAAGGGGGAGGGTATGGCTACACCTTC.

The rearrangement joins TRBV30 to TRBJ2-6; a weak D match, TRBD1 (5 bases). The CDR3 sequence is 14 residues long. Germline V gene lookup returns CDR1 GTSNPN and CDR2 SVGIG (reference sequence). The V end lost 5 bases, the J end lost 2 bases, and 10 bases lay between the germline ends. The CDR3 bases are TGTGCCTGGTGGCAAGGGGCTGGGGCCAACGTCCTGACTTTC. Amino acid sequence: CAWWQGAGANVLTF.

The genes are TRBV7-3 and TRBJ2-1, with D possibly matching TRBD2 (6 bases). Germline-derived CDR1 and CDR2 are SGHTA and FQGTGA. V dropped 5 bases and J dropped 7 bases, with 24 bases sitting between them. This CDR3 comprises 17 residues. The CDR3 spells CASSPGLGAGLWNEQFF. CDR3 nucleotides: TGTGCCAGCAGCCCAGGCCTAGGTGCGGGGTTATGGAATGAGCAGTTCTTC.

The chain couples TRBV5-1 to TRBJ2-7; possible D gene TRBD2, 5 bases. V was pared by 1 base and J by 0 bases, with 8 bases between. The CDR3 extends over 14 amino acids. Germline CDR1 reads SGHRS; CDR2 reads YFSETQ. CDR3 region: CASSLSGISYEQYF. In DNA form, the CDR3 reads TGCGCCAGCAGCTTGAGCGGAATCTCCTACGAGCAGTACTTC.

The rearrangement joins TRBV7-6 to TRBJ1-2; D is perhaps TRBD1 (5 bases). Trimming left V 5 bases short and J 0 bases short, with 13 bases between. The CDR3 is 15 amino acids. The germline CDR1 and CDR2 sequences are SGHVS and FNYEAQ. CDR3 residues: CASSRSGSANYGYTF. DNA for the CDR3: TGTGCCAGCAGCCGATCAGGGTCAGCTAACTATGGCTACACCTTC.

This clone occurred once. The chain uses TRBV30 and TRBJ1-4, with TRBD1 matching over 8 bases. Germline CDR1 is GTSNPN and CDR2 is SVGIG (reference sequence). There are 13 residues in the CDR3. V was pared by 5 bases and J by 10 bases, with 9 bases of the junction left unmatched. The CDR3 coding sequence is TGTGCCTGGCGTCCACAGGGGGTTGGAAAACTGTTTTTT. Protein: CAWRPQGVGKLFF.

This chain connects TRBV29-1 to TRBJ1-5; TRBD1 aligns across 9 bases. The CDR3 has 14 residues. V dropped 4 bases and J dropped 4; count of bases not matched to a gene: 5. Germline V gives CDR1 SQVTM, CDR2 ANQGSEA. The CDR3 sequence is CSVGYDRGNQPQHF. The CDR3 nucleotides are TGCAGCGTTGGCTATGACAGGGGGAATCAGCCCCAGCATTTT.

This chain uses TRBV4-1 with TRBJ1-1; TRBD1 is a possible D gene (6 bases). Trimming removed 4 bases from V and 3 bases from J, with 12 bases in between. The CDR3 has 14 residues. The V gene's germline CDR1 is MGHRA and CDR2 YSYEKL. CDR3 sequence reads: CASSRSGVDTEAFF. The CDR3 region has the DNA TGCGCCAGCAGCCGCTCAGGGGTTGACACTGAAGCTTTCTTT.

The rearrangement joins TRBV7-9 to TRBJ2-3, with TRBD2 identical over 8 bases. This CDR3 region has 15 residues. Germline V gives CDR1 SEHNR, CDR2 FQNEAQ (reference sequence). J gave up 2 bases and V 5 bases, and 6 bases lay outside the gene matches. CDR3 nucleotides: TGTGCCAGCAGCCCGGAGCGGGGGCCCACAGATACGCAGTATTTT. It codes for CASSPERGPTDTQYF.

The chain uses TRBV2 and TRBJ2-1; D unresolved. The germline gives CDR1 SNHLY, CDR2 FYNNEI. Trimming took off 1 base at V and 5 bases at J, with 15 bases between the two ends. The CDR3 extends over 16 amino acids. Written as DNA, the CDR3 is TGTGCCAGCAGTGAAGGAGCGCTTATTCCCAACAATGAGCAGTTCTTC. Translating gives CASSEGALIPNNEQFF.

J is TRBJ2-7 and V is TRBV28, with D unclear. The CDR3 has 15 residues. V lost 6 bases to trimming and J lost 0 bases, with 15 bases between them. CDR1 MDHEN and CDR2 SYDVKM come from the germline V gene. CDR3 sequence reads: CASSHARVTSYEQYF. The CDR3 region has the DNA TGTGCCAGCAGCCATGCCCGGGTTACCTCCTACGAGCAGTACTTC.

The chain is built from TRBV7-9 and TRBJ1-2; possibly TRBD1 for D (5 bases). Germline V gene lookup returns CDR1 SEHNR and CDR2 FQNEAQ (reference sequence). This CDR3 region has 15 residues. The V and J ends lost 2 bases and 0 bases respectively, with 10 bases between them. The CDR3 DNA reads as TGTGCCAGCAGCTTATATGCAGGGTCTAACTATGGCTACACCTTC. Its translation: CASSLYAGSNYGYTF.

The chain employs TRBV5-6 and TRBJ2-7; the match to TRBD2 covers 11 bases. The CDR3 is 16 amino acids. V gave up 5 bases and J gave up 3 bases; unmatched junction bases: 10. Germline V gene data show CDR1 as SGHDT and CDR2 as YYEEEE. The CDR3: CASSYNSGRAFYEQYF. The CDR3 bases are TGTGCCAGCAGTTATAATAGCGGGAGGGCCTTCTACGAGCAGTACTTC. Drawing the rest from reference TRBV5-6 and TRBJ2-7, the complete variable domain is DAGVTQSPTHLIKTRGQQVTLRCSPKSGHDTVSWYQQALGQGPQFIFQYYEEEERQRGNFPDRFSGHQFPNYSSELNVNALLLGDSALYLCASSYNSGRAFYEQYFGPGTRLTVT.

The rearrangement uses TRBV21-1 and TRBJ1-1; TRBD1 was called by the table and not checked on the DNA. TRBV21-1 is reported as a pseudogene. This CDR3 is built from 14 residues. CDR3 in DNA: TGTGCCAGCAGCAAAGGACGAACAGTTACTGAAGCTTTCTTT. Translating it yields CASSKGRTVTEAFF.

V gene TRBV18 combines with J gene TRBJ2-7, with TRBD1 identical over 8 bases. Germline CDR1 and CDR2: KGHSH and LQKENI. V shed 2 bases and J 1 base; nucleotides not matched to a gene: 4. CDR3 length: 15 amino acids. The CDR3 loop is CASSPIRDRSYEQYF. CDR3 nucleotides: TGTGCCAGCTCACCAATCCGGGACAGGTCCTACGAGCAGTACTTC.

J is TRBJ2-3 and V is TRBV6-6, with D possibly TRBD2 on 6 matching bases. The V gene lost 0 bases and the J gene lost 4 bases, with 14 bases spanning the gap. Germline V gene lookup returns CDR1 MNHNY and CDR2 SVGAGI (reference sequence). The CDR3 contains 16 residues. CDR3 residues: CASSYSRGASSDTQYF. The CDR3 DNA sequence: TGTGCCAGCAGTTACTCTCGCGGGGCTAGTTCAGATACGCAGTATTTT.

This clone was seen once. The chain couples TRBV11-3 to TRBJ2-1, with 7 bases that match TRBD2. Losses at the gene ends were 5 bases for V and 14 bases for J; bases not matched to a gene: 6. CDR1 and CDR2 from the germline V gene are SGHNT and YENEEA. The CDR3 has 11 residues. The CDR3 DNA reads as TGTGCCAGCAGCGAGCGGGACGAGGAGTTCTTC. It codes for CASSERDEEFF.

This chain's CDR3 is CASKGGQGNTEAFF. For the CDR3, the DNA is TGTGCCAGCAAAGGGGGACAGGGGAACACTGAAGCTTTCTTT. This chain uses TRBV6-1 with TRBJ1-1, with 9 bases matching TRBD1. This CDR3 has 14 residues. Germline-derived CDR1 and CDR2 are MNHNS and SASEGT. V lost 7 bases, J lost 1 base, and 4 bases stayed unmatched.

This clone was recorded a few times. The CDR3 DNA follows: TGTGCCAGCAGTCGGAGGGGTGGCACAGATACGCAGTATTTT. Its translation is CASSRRGGTDTQYF. This rearrangement joins TRBV28 to TRBJ2-3; D possibly corresponds to TRBD2 (6 bases). The germline V gene encodes CDR1 MDHEN and CDR2 SYDVKM. The CDR3 contains 14 residues. Trimming removed 5 bases at V and 1 base at J, with 10 bases between.

The chain uses TRBV5-1 and TRBJ2-1; 10 nucleotides line up with TRBD1. Germline-derived CDR1 and CDR2 are SGHRS and YFSETQ. The length of the CDR3 is 17 residues. V shed 6 bases, J shed 6 bases, and the junction held 15 bases outside the gene matches. CDR3 residues: CASTETGGLHYGNEQFF. CDR3 sequence (DNA): TGCGCCAGCACGGAGACAGGGGGCCTCCATTACGGCAATGAGCAGTTCTTC.

CDR3 in amino acids: CASTAAGLAGRDTQYF. DNA for the CDR3: TGTGCCAGCACCGCGGCGGGACTAGCGGGGAGGGATACGCAGTATTTT. The V and J genes are TRBV28 and TRBJ2-3; TRBD2 matches 13 bases. V gave up 7 bases and J gave up 6 bases; unmatched junction bases: 10. The CDR3 contains 16 residues. From germline, CDR1 is MDHEN and CDR2 SYDVKM.

J is TRBJ2-1 and V is TRBV7-9; tentative D call: TRBD2 (5 bases). Germline lookup yields CDR1 SEHNR and CDR2 FQNEAQ (reference sequence). V was shortened by 5 bases and J by 9 bases, with 23 bases between the two germline ends. CDR3 length: 16 residues. The CDR3 here is CASSNTPGLAGTEQFF. The CDR3 DNA reads TGTGCCAGCAGCAATACCCCTGGGCTAGCTGGCACTGAGCAGTTCTTC.

J is TRBJ1-3 and V is TRBV28, with D unclear. Per the germline V gene, CDR1 is MDHEN and CDR2 is SYDVKM. V lost 10 bases to trimming and J lost 2 bases, with 9 bases between them. The CDR3 contains 12 residues. CDR3 amino acids: CATTEAGNTIYF. The DNA of the CDR3 is TGTGCCACAACTGAGGCTGGAAACACCATATATTTT.

The V and J genes are TRBV5-8 and TRBJ1-1; D uncertain. The V and J ends lost 1 base and 2 bases respectively, with 6 bases between them. This CDR3 has 13 amino acids. Looked up from germline, CDR1 is SGHTS and CDR2 is YDEGEE. Here the CDR3 DNA reads TGTGCCAGCAGCTTGTCAGAAAACACTGAAGCTTTCTTT. Its translation is CASSLSENTEAFF.

The chain links TRBV27 to TRBJ1-4; D remains ambiguous. Trimming stripped 0 bases from V and 3 bases from J, with 8 bases between. The germline V gene encodes CDR1 MNHEY and CDR2 SMNVEV (reference sequence). The CDR3 extends over 15 amino acids. CDR3 sequence reads: CASSLSLGANEKLFF. The CDR3, as DNA: TGTGCCAGCAGTTTATCACTGGGAGCTAATGAAAAACTGTTTTTT.

This chain joins TRBV5-6 and TRBJ2-7; TRBD2 matches at 7 bases. With V trimmed by 1 base and J by 3 bases, 10 bases remained unmatched. CDR1 is SGHDT, CDR2 YYEEEE, per germline. CDR3 length equals 16 residues. The CDR3 protein is CASSLLTSVGIYEQYF. CDR3 nucleotides: TGTGCCAGCAGCTTGCTCACTAGCGTGGGGATCTACGAGCAGTACTTC. The whole variable domain, filled in from reference TRBV5-6 and TRBJ2-7, reads DAGVTQSPTHLIKTRGQQVTLRCSPKSGHDTVSWYQQALGQGPQFIFQYYEEEERQRGNFPDRFSGHQFPNYSSELNVNALLLGDSALYLCASSLLTSVGIYEQYFGPGTRLTVT.